A single sample is the source of the 13 T cell receptor beta chains below, sequenced in a study of cytomegalovirus exposure and HLA in healthy donors. The PCR used 60 Vbeta and 13 Jbeta primers. Profiled with immunoSEQ multiplex PCR; TCRdb holds only in-frame clones, not every one. The sample contains fewer than 200,000 clones, 76% of which appear only once. The sequencing sample was made of PBMCs. The receptors shown here come from a female donor in good health and CMV-seronegative.

V gene TRBV5-1 combines with J gene TRBJ2-3, with 14 nucleotides matching TRBD2. The CDR3 extends over 18 amino acids. Looked up from germline, CDR1 is SGHRS and CDR2 is YFSETQ. V lost 3 bases, J lost 6 bases, and 12 bases stayed unmatched. The CDR3: CASSSGLAGATGGDTQYF. In DNA form, the CDR3 reads TGCGCCAGCAGCTCGGGACTAGCGGGAGCTACGGGTGGGGATACGCAGTATTTT.

The chain joins TRBV2 to TRBJ2-5, with D perhaps matching TRBD2 (6 bases). The J call may be incorrect, as the DNA end agrees better with TRBJ2-7. The CDR3 has 15 residues. Per germline, CDR1 SNHLY and CDR2 FYNNEI. The CDR3 coding sequence is TGTGCCAGCAGTGAAGGAACGGGGGTGAGCTACGAGCAGTACTTC. It is translated as CASSEGTGVSYEQYF.

The chain carries TRBV7-3 and TRBJ2-5; 7 nucleotides line up with TRBD1. The CDR3 runs 13 residues. Germline values: CDR1 SGHTA, CDR2 FQGTGA. V lost 5 bases and J lost 7; bases outside the gene matches: 7. In DNA form, the CDR3 reads TGTGCCAGCAGCCTCGGACAGGCGGGGACCCAGTACTTC. It codes for CASSLGQAGTQYF.

This chain links TRBV6-5 with TRBJ2-3; TRBD2 aligns across 7 bases. There are 15 residues in the CDR3. Unmatched junction bases numbered 11, after V lost 6 bases and J lost 5 bases. Germline lookup yields CDR1 MNHEY and CDR2 SVGAGI. CDR3 in amino acids: CASSERGGLVDTQYF. The CDR3 coding sequence is TGTGCCAGCAGCGAGCGGGGAGGCCTTGTAGATACGCAGTATTTT.

This sequence joins TRBV21-1 and TRBJ2-7; the table's D call, TRBD2, was not checked against the DNA. TRBV21-1 is deemed a pseudogene. CDR3 length: 17 residues. This chain's CDR3 is CASSKEPFRDCSYEQYF. In DNA, the CDR3 is TGTGCCAGCAGCAAGGAACCTTTCCGGGACTGTTCCTACGAGCAGTACTTC.

The CDR3 bases are TGTGCCAGCAGCTTGGCAGCGGGAGGCCTCTACGAGCAGTACTTC. Amino acid sequence: CASSLAAGGLYEQYF. The chain couples TRBV5-4 to TRBJ2-7; 9 nucleotides align to TRBD2. The junction had 4 bases not matched to a gene; V was cut back by 0 bases and J by 3 bases. Germline CDR1 and CDR2: SGHNT and YYREEE (reference sequence). CDR3 size: 15 residues.

The V call is TRBV5-5, the J call TRBJ1-2; D possibly corresponds to TRBD1 (5 bases). Germline CDR1 SGHKS, CDR2 YYEKEE (reference sequence). The germline V and J ends were trimmed by 4 bases and 7 bases, with 11 bases remaining between them. CDR3 length: 12 amino acids. CDR3 region: CASSRDRSGYTF. The CDR3 nucleotides are TGTGCCAGCAGCCGCGACAGAAGTGGCTACACCTTC.

About this clone: The same CDR3 arises from other DNA sequences in this sample as well. The chain recombines TRBV7-8 with TRBJ2-2, with 9 bases fitting TRBD1. V lost 4 bases, J lost 0 bases, and 3 bases stayed unmatched. This CDR3 is built from 16 residues. CDR1 and CDR2 from the germline V gene are SGHVS and FQNEAQ. CDR3 protein: CASSSDRGTNTGELFF. Here the CDR3 DNA reads TGTGCCAGCAGCTCGGACAGGGGTACGAACACCGGGGAGCTGTTTTTT.

The rearrangement uses TRBV2 and TRBJ1-4; 10 positions agree with TRBD1. The ends lost 5 bases at V and 7 bases at J; junction bases unmatched: 4. CDR3 length equals 14 residues. The germline V gene has CDR1 SNHLY and CDR2 FYNNEI. Written as DNA, the CDR3 is TGTGCCAGCAGTCCGGGACAGGGGCTTGAAAAACTGTTTTTT. It encodes CASSPGQGLEKLFF.

This clone was recorded a few times. CDR3 protein: CASSLDRATSNYGYTF. The CDR3 DNA is TGTGCCAGCAGCTTAGACAGGGCTACGTCTAACTATGGCTACACCTTC. V and J are TRBV5-4 and TRBJ1-2; 7 bases are a match to TRBD1. Per the germline V gene, CDR1 is SGHNT and CDR2 is YYREEE (reference sequence). CDR3 length equals 16 residues. V was pared by 2 bases and J by 0 bases, with 7 bases of the junction left unmatched.

V usage is TRBV19 and J usage is TRBJ2-7; 8 bases match TRBD1. Germline V gene sequence: CDR1 LNHDA, CDR2 SQIVND (reference sequence). V trimming: 4 bases; J trimming: 1 base; junction bases outside the gene matches: 3. CDR3 size: 14 residues. The CDR3 sequence is CASSTGGWSYEQYF. In DNA form, the CDR3 reads TGTGCCAGTAGTACAGGGGGCTGGTCCTACGAGCAGTACTTC.

The chain has TRBV4-2 and TRBJ2-7; 8 nucleotides line up with TRBD2. In germline, CDR1 is LGHNA, CDR2 YNFKEQ. Trimming cost V 0 bases and J 2 bases; bases outside gene matches: 9. There are 17 residues in the CDR3. Written as DNA, the CDR3 is TGTGCCAGCAGCCAAGAAGCTTCCACTAGCGGTACCTACGAGCAGTACTTC. Translation: CASSQEASTSGTYEQYF.

The chain uses TRBV6-1 and TRBJ2-3; 8 bases fit TRBD1. Unmatched junction bases numbered 7, after V lost 6 bases and J lost 5 bases. The CDR3 has 14 amino acids. Germline loops: CDR1 MNHNS, CDR2 SASEGT. Written as DNA, the CDR3 is TGTGCCAGCAGGACAGGGGTGGGGGGAGATACGCAGTATTTT. Protein product: CASRTGVGGDTQYF.